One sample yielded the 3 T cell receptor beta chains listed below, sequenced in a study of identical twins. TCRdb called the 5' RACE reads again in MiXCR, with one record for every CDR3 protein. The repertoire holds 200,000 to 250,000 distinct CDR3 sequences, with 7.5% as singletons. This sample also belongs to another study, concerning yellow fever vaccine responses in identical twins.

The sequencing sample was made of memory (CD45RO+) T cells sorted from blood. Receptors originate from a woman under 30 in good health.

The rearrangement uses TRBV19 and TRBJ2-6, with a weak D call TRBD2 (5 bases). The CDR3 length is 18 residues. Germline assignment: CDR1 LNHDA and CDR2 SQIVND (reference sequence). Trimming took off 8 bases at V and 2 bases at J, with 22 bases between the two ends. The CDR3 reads CASGLPGSMPPGANVLTF. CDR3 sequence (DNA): TGTGCCAGTGGCCTCCCGGGGTCCATGCCCCCTGGGGCCAACGTCCTGACTTTC. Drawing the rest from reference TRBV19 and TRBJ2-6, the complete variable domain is DGGITQSPKYLFRKEGQNVTLSCEQNLNHDAMYWYRQDPGQGLRLIYYSQIVNDFQKGDIAEGYSVSREKKESFPLTVTSAQKNPTAFYLCASGLPGSMPPGANVLTFGAGSRLTVL.

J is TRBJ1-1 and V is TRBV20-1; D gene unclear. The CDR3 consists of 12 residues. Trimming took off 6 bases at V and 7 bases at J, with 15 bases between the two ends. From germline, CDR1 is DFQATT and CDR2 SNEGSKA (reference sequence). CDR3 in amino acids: CSASPRVGEAFF. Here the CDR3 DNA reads TGCAGTGCGTCCCCCCGGGTGGGTGAAGCTTTCTTT.

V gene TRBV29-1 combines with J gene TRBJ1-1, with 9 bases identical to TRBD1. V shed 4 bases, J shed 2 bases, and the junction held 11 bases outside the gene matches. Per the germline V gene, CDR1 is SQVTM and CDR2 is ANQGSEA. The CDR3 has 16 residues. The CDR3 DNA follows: TGCAGCGTTGTGCAACAGGGGGCGGTATCAAACACTGAAGCTTTCTTT. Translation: CSVVQQGAVSNTEAFF.